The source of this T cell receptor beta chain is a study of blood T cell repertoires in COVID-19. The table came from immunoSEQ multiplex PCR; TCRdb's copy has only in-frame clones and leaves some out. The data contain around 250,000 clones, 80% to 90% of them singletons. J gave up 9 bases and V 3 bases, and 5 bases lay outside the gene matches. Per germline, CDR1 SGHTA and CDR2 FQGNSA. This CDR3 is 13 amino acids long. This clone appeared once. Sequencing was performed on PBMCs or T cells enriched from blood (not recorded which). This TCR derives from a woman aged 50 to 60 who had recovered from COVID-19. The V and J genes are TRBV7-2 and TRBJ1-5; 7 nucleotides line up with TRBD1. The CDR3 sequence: CASSLAGGLPQHF. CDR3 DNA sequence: TGTGCCAGCAGCTTGGCAGGGGGTTTGCCCCAGCATTTT.